This T cell receptor beta chain was identified in a study of blood T cells in healthy people across ages. Study results and caveats: PBMCs were not sorted, which prevented a conclusive comparison of naive versus antigen-experienced cells. With age, beta diversity per million T cells declined roughly linearly, significantly by about 40.

It was with a sample-barcoded 5' primer and a J-beta primer mix that a second PCR of roughly 7 to 11 cycles was run. MiXCR, applied by TCRdb to the 5' RACE reads, yields one record per CDR3 protein. There are roughly 1.7 million distinct CDR3 sequences in the sample; approximately 32% occur only once, and about 11% lies in the top ten. On this clonotype: The antigen remains unidentified.

This CDR3 region has 15 residues. The V gene lost 1 base and the J gene lost 1 base, with 11 bases spanning the gap. Germline V gene lookup returns CDR1 SGHTA and CDR2 FQGNSA. The TCR comes from a woman in her 30s in good health. Sequenced input: blood. The rearrangement links TRBV7-2 to TRBJ2-7; no clear D gene. The CDR3 DNA is TGTGCCAGCAGCTTAGAATGGAGACCTTCCTACGAGCAGTACTTC. It encodes CASSLEWRPSYEQYF.